This T cell receptor beta chain was profiled in a study of blood T cell repertoires in COVID-19. Study context: Acute-phase and convalescent COVID-19 samples originated in the United States, Italy and Spain. The analysed material was cDNA or gDNA that came from T cells, B-cell-depleted T cells, or PBMCs.

The germline gives CDR1 SGHRS, CDR2 YFSETQ. The CDR3 loop spans 14 amino acids. Trimming took off 2 bases at V and 7 bases at J, with 10 bases between the two ends. This clone was observed a handful of times. Per the original data handling: For nucleated cells, counts were estimated from reference gene primer amplification. Generated by immunoSEQ multiplex PCR, the TCRdb table keeps only in-frame clones and is missing some. The DNA gave D and trimming, while V, J and clone size come from that table. The repertoire consists of more than 200,000 clones, with 65% to 85% occurring once and the leading ten covering 7.5% to 9%.

This TCR derives from a woman in her forties or fifties with acute or convalescent COVID-19. J is TRBJ1-6 and V is TRBV5-1, with D possibly TRBD1 on 6 matching bases. The sample was peripheral blood. The CDR3 sequence: CASSLDTGNSPLHF. The CDR3 DNA reads as TGCGCCAGCAGCTTAGACACAGGGAATTCACCCCTCCACTTT.